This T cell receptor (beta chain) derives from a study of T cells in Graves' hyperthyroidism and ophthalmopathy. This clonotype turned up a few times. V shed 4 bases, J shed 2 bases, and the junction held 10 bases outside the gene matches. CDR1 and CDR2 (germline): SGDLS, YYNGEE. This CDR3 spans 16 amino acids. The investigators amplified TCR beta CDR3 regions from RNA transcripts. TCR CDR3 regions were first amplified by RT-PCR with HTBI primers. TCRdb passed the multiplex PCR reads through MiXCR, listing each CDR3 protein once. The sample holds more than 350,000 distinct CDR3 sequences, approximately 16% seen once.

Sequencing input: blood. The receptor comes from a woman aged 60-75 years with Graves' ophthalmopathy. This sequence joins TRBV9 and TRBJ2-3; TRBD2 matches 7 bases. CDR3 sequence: CASSPQAGSSTDTQYF. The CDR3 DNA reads TGTGCCAGCAGCCCGCAAGCGGGAAGTTCCACAGATACGCAGTATTTT.